Listed here are 31 T cell receptor beta chains from one sample, sequenced in a study of T cells after yellow fever vaccination. TCRdb passed the 5' RACE reads through MiXCR, listing each CDR3 protein once. The data show around 300,000 distinct CDR3 sequences, about 4% seen once. The specimen was PBMCs, collected 5 days after the yellow fever booster vaccination. Receptors originate from a young man who received the YFV17D yellow fever vaccine.

This clonotype was recorded many times. The chain joins TRBV2 to TRBJ2-3; unclear D gene. V was pared by 4 bases and J by 3 bases, with 5 bases between. Germline lookup yields CDR1 SNHLY and CDR2 FYNNEI. This CDR3 is built from 12 residues. The CDR3 bases are TGTGCCAGCAGTGCGATTACAGATACGCAGTATTTT. Translation: CASSAITDTQYF. Full variable domain (missing parts from reference TRBV2 and TRBJ2-3): EPEVTQTPSHQVTQMGQEVILRCVPISNHLYFYWYRQILGQKVEFLVSFYNNEISEKSEIFDDQFSVERPDGSNFTLKIRSTKLEDSAMYFCASSAITDTQYFGPGTRLTVL.

V usage is TRBV7-3 and J usage is TRBJ2-5, with D uncertain. Per germline, CDR1 SGHTA and CDR2 FQGTGA. The V gene lost 5 bases and the J gene lost 7 bases, with 17 bases spanning the gap. The CDR3 is 14 residues long. In nucleotides, the CDR3 is TGTGCCAGCAGCCAGTCGCGTGCATCGGTGACCCAGTACTTC. Translating it yields CASSQSRASVTQYF.

The table lists this clonotype with many counts. The V call is TRBV7-2, the J call TRBJ1-6; D ambiguous. The CDR3 covers 16 residues. The V gene's germline CDR1 is SGHTA and CDR2 FQGNSA. V was pared by 4 bases and J by 7 bases, with 17 bases between. The CDR3 sequence is CASSYAAHASNSPLHF. CDR3 DNA sequence: TGTGCCAGCAGCTATGCGGCCCATGCCTCGAATTCACCCCTCCACTTT.

This clonotype was found a few times. The rearrangement links TRBV1 to TRBJ1-2; the table's D gene call, TRBD1, was not cross checked with the DNA. TRBV1 is annotated as a pseudogene. The CDR3 covers 17 residues. The CDR3 nucleotides are TGCACCAGCAGCCCGCCGGGGGTAGAAGGGTCCAGAGATGGCTACACCTTC. Amino acids: CTSSPPGVEGSRDGYTF.

This clonotype was seen repeatedly, ten times or more. The J gene is TRBJ2-3, the V gene TRBV5-6; tentatively, D is TRBD2 (5 bases). This CDR3 spans 13 amino acids. Germline CDR1 is SGHDT and CDR2 is YYEEEE. Trimming stripped 4 bases from V and 2 bases from J, with 8 bases between. The CDR3 here is CASSPGVTDTQYF. In DNA form, the CDR3 reads TGTGCCAGCAGCCCCGGGGTCACAGATACGCAGTATTTT.

This clonotype occurred many times. The CDR3 DNA reads TGTGCCAGCAGTTTTGGACTCCCGCCCTACGAGCAGTACTTC. Encoded protein: CASSFGLPPYEQYF. The J gene is TRBJ2-7, the V gene TRBV27; tentative D call: TRBD2 (5 bases). The germline V and J ends were trimmed by 3 bases and 2 bases, with 11 bases remaining between them. From germline, CDR1 is MNHEY and CDR2 SMNVEV (reference sequence). The length of the CDR3 is 14 residues.

The table lists this clonotype with many counts. This chain joins TRBV5-4 and TRBJ2-5; D may be TRBD1 (6 bases). The CDR3 runs to 15 residues. V dropped 7 bases and J dropped 0 bases, with 16 bases sitting between them. Germline CDR1 is SGHNT and CDR2 is YYREEE (reference sequence). CDR3: CASSPRQGHQETQYF. The CDR3, as DNA: TGTGCCAGCTCCCCCAGGCAGGGGCACCAAGAGACCCAGTACTTC.

The rearrangement links TRBV7-2 to TRBJ1-2; 9 bases are a match to TRBD1. Germline CDR1 reads SGHTA; CDR2 reads FQGNSA. This CDR3 is built from 16 residues. Trimming took 2 bases from V and 0 from J; bases not matched to a gene: 4. In DNA form, the CDR3 reads TGTGCCAGCAGCTTAACGAGGACAGGGGCTAACTATGGCTACACCTTC. It is translated as CASSLTRTGANYGYTF.

This chain links TRBV6-5 with TRBJ1-5; weak D call: TRBD1 (5 bases). Germline V lookup: CDR1 MNHEY, CDR2 SVGAGI. The CDR3 is 14 amino acids. Trimming stripped 6 bases from V and 1 base from J, with 10 bases between. CDR3 in DNA: TGTGCCAGCAGCAGCCGACAGAGCAATCAGCCCCAGCATTTT. Translating it yields CASSSRQSNQPQHF.

This clonotype was seen only a few times. The chain recombines TRBV19 with TRBJ2-4; D perhaps matches TRBD1 (6 bases). Trimming took off 6 bases at V and 7 bases at J, with 16 bases between the two ends. Per the germline V gene, CDR1 is LNHDA and CDR2 is SQIVND (reference sequence). The CDR3 length is 14 residues. The CDR3, as DNA: TGTGCCAGTAGGGCCGGGACAACAGGGAACATTCAGTACTTC. Its protein is CASRAGTTGNIQYF.

The J gene is TRBJ2-3, the V gene TRBV20-1; 11 nucleotides line up with TRBD2. V gave up 6 bases and J gave up 6 bases; unmatched junction bases: 8. There are 14 residues in the CDR3. The germline CDR1 and CDR2 sequences are DFQATT and SNEGSKA (reference sequence). This chain's CDR3 is CSASGLAARDTQYF. CDR3 DNA: TGCAGTGCATCGGGACTAGCGGCCCGGGATACGCAGTATTTT.

In this sample, this clonotype turned up a few times. The chain links TRBV4-3 to TRBJ2-3; the D call may be TRBD1 or TRBD2 (5 bases each). This CDR3 spans 17 amino acids. Trimming shortened V by 4 bases and J by 2 bases, and 19 bases separated the two germline ends. Germline CDR1 reads LGHNA; CDR2 reads YSLEER. CDR3 loop: CASSRPQGTGATDTQYF. CDR3 in DNA: TGCGCCAGCAGCCGCCCACAAGGGACCGGGGCCACAGATACGCAGTATTTT.

Worth noting for this clonotype: A much larger clonotype is one base distant, so this may be a read error. The V call is TRBV5-1, the J call TRBJ2-7; D gene uncertain. The V gene's germline CDR1 is SGHRS and CDR2 YFSETQ. Trimming took 0 bases from V and 7 from J, leaving 17 bases between them. CDR3 size: 15 residues. This chain's CDR3 is CASSLVVQGPKEQYF. In DNA, the CDR3 is TGCGCCAGCAGCTTGGTGGTTCAAGGGCCCAAGGAGCAGTACTTC. Drawing the rest from reference TRBV5-1 and TRBJ2-7, the complete variable domain is KAGVTQTPRYLIKTRGQQVTLSCSPISGHRSVSWYQQTPGQGLQFLFEYFSETQRNKGNFPGRFSGRQFSNSRSEMNVSTLELGDSALYLCASSLVVQGPKEQYFGPGTRLTVT.

This clonotype was picked up many times. The rearrangement links TRBV5-1 to TRBJ1-4; the D is unclear. The CDR3 spans 16 residues. The germline CDR1 and CDR2 sequences are SGHRS and YFSETQ. V lost 1 base and J 0 bases, leaving 10 bases between the germline ends. The CDR3 coding sequence is TGCGCCAGCAGCTTGAATTCAGGTGCAACTAATGAAAAACTGTTTTTT. Protein sequence: CASSLNSGATNEKLFF.

This clonotype was detected a few times. This chain connects TRBV20-1 to TRBJ1-5, with 8 bases lining up with TRBD1. Trimming at V came to 1 base and at J to 3 bases, leaving 5 bases not matched to a gene. Germline assignment: CDR1 DFQATT and CDR2 SNEGSKA (reference sequence). There are 15 residues in the CDR3. The CDR3 bases are TGCAGTGCTAGAGCGCCGGGACAGGACAATCAGCCCCAGCATTTT. Its protein is CSARAPGQDNQPQHF.

There are a few counts of this clonotype. The V and J genes are TRBV3-1 and TRBJ1-1, with D uncertain. CDR1 and CDR2 from the germline V gene are LGHDT and YNNKEL (reference sequence). This CDR3 is built from 21 residues. V lost 2 bases, J lost 1 base, and 29 bases lay in between. CDR3 in amino acids: CASSQSVDDPARLSWNTEAFF. CDR3 in DNA: TGTGCCAGCAGCCAATCTGTTGACGATCCGGCTCGGCTTAGTTGGAACACTGAAGCTTTCTTT.

There are a few counts of this clonotype. The V gene is TRBV9, the J gene TRBJ2-1; possible D gene TRBD2, 5 bases. The V gene's germline CDR1 is SGDLS and CDR2 YYNGEE. The CDR3 is 11 residues long. V shed 4 bases and J shed 9 bases, with 8 bases lying between them. As DNA, the CDR3 is TGTGCCAGCAGCCTTCGGGGTGAGCAGTTCTTC. Translated: CASSLRGEQFF.

The sample holds a few counts of this clonotype. The V and J genes are TRBV6-5 and TRBJ2-5, with D possibly TRBD1 on 5 matching bases. This CDR3 spans 15 amino acids. Trimming took 0 bases from V and 3 from J, leaving 11 bases between them. Germline V gives CDR1 MNHEY, CDR2 SVGAGI. CDR3 nucleotide sequence: TGTGCCAGCAGTTACTCTGGCAGGGTGGAAGAGACCCAGTACTTC. Protein sequence: CASSYSGRVEETQYF.

This clonotype has ten or more counts. The chain links TRBV18 to TRBJ2-7, with 12 positions matching TRBD1. With V trimmed by 2 bases and J by 7 bases, 3 bases remained unmatched. Germline V gene lookup returns CDR1 KGHSH and CDR2 LQKENI. The CDR3 contains 14 residues. The CDR3: CASSPGTGGLEQYV. CDR3 DNA: TGTGCCAGCTCACCAGGGACAGGGGGCTTGGAGCAGTACGTC.

Many counts were recorded for this clonotype. The chain couples TRBV7-6 to TRBJ2-1; no clear D. The V end was cut by 7 bases, the J end by 10 bases, with 17 bases between. The CDR3 spans 13 residues. Germline loops: CDR1 SGHVS, CDR2 FNYEAQ. CDR3 nucleotide sequence: TGTGCCAGCAAACCCTCCGGTTATGGCGAGCAGTTCTTC. Translating it yields CASKPSGYGEQFF. The full variable domain, its missing parts supplied by reference TRBV7-6 and TRBJ2-1, is GAGVSQSPRYKVTKRGQDVALRCDPISGHVSLYWYRQALGQGPEFLTYFNYEAQQDKSGLPNDRFSAERPEGSISTLTIQRTEQRDSAMYRCASKPSGYGEQFFGPGTRLTVL.

This clonotype was found many times. The chain couples TRBV3-1 to TRBJ2-5; D call uncertain. The CDR3 has 15 residues. CDR1 and CDR2 (germline): LGHDT, YNNKEL (reference sequence). Trimming left V 4 bases short and J 5 bases short, with 17 bases between. CDR3 coding DNA: TGTGCCAGCAGCCGATGGGCGGACCGAATCGAGACCCAGTACTTC. Protein sequence: CASSRWADRIETQYF.

V is TRBV2 and J is TRBJ1-2; 9 positions match TRBD1. The CDR3 is 15 residues long. Germline CDR1 SNHLY, CDR2 FYNNEI. V trimming: 4 bases; J trimming: 3 bases; junction bases outside the gene matches: 6. CDR3 residues: CASSGDRAGDYGYTF. The CDR3, as DNA: TGTGCCAGCAGTGGGGACAGGGCCGGTGACTATGGCTACACCTTC.

The table lists this clonotype with many counts. The chain recombines TRBV5-5 with TRBJ1-1; D uncertain. Trimming shortened V by 2 bases and J by 7 bases, and 12 bases separated the two germline ends. The length of the CDR3 is 13 residues. Germline lookup yields CDR1 SGHKS and CDR2 YYEKEE (reference sequence). The CDR3 spells CASSLEWGVEAFF. The CDR3 DNA sequence: TGTGCCAGCAGCTTAGAATGGGGAGTTGAAGCTTTCTTT. The full variable domain, its missing parts supplied by reference TRBV5-5 and TRBJ1-1, is DAGVTQSPTHLIKTRGQQVTLRCSPISGHKSVSWYQQVLGQGPQFIFQYYEKEERGRGNFPDRFSARQFPNYSSELNVNALLLGDSALYLCASSLEWGVEAFFGQGTRLTVV.

The chain couples TRBV27 to TRBJ2-5; TRBD2 might be the D (6 bases). The CDR3 totals 13 residues. V dropped 5 bases and J dropped 6 bases, with 13 bases sitting between them. CDR1 and CDR2 (germline): MNHEY, SMNVEV (reference sequence). CDR3 bases: TGTGCCAGCAGTGAGGGAGGAGGGCAGACCCAGTACTTC. The encoded protein is CASSEGGGQTQYF.

This clonotype was seen ten or more times. The genes are TRBV5-1 and TRBJ2-6; a weak D match, TRBD1 (6 bases). Germline V gene sequence: CDR1 SGHRS, CDR2 YFSETQ. V dropped 3 bases and J dropped 3 bases, with 10 bases sitting between them. This CDR3 contains 15 residues. Here the CDR3 DNA reads TGCGCCAGCAGCTCTTCAGGGGTTGGGGCCAACGTCCTGACTTTC. Protein product: CASSSSGVGANVLTF.

This clonotype has ten or more counts. The chain is built from TRBV27 and TRBJ1-2; D perhaps matches TRBD1 (5 bases). Trimming took 2 bases from V and 3 from J, leaving 16 bases between them. This CDR3 contains 16 residues. Germline CDR1 reads MNHEY; CDR2 reads SMNVEV (reference sequence). The CDR3 sequence: CASSLRPARAYYGYTF. In nucleotides, the CDR3 is TGTGCCAGCAGTTTAAGGCCGGCCAGGGCCTACTATGGCTACACCTTC.

The J gene is TRBJ2-1, the V gene TRBV6-2 or TRBV6-3; unclear D gene. The germline V and J ends were trimmed by 6 bases and 5 bases, with 11 bases remaining between them. The germline V gene has CDR1 MNHEY and CDR2 SVGEGT. CDR3 length: 13 amino acids. CDR3 amino acids: CASRPFGDNEQFF. The CDR3 region has the DNA TGTGCCAGCAGGCCATTTGGGGACAATGAGCAGTTCTTC.

This clonotype appeared many times. The J gene is TRBJ2-7, the V gene TRBV3-2; the D segment call TRBD1 is taken from the table without a DNA check. TRBV3-2 is a pseudogene segment. This CDR3 is 14 amino acids long. CDR3 residues: CASSQETGGYEQYV. The DNA for the CDR3 is TGTGCCAGCAGCCAAGAGACAGGGGGCTACGAGCAGTACGTC.

This clonotype was seen a handful of times. The CDR3 reads CASSFRWTDSYGYTF. CDR3 sequence (DNA): TGTGCCAGCAGTTTCCGTTGGACGGATAGCTATGGCTACACCTTC. J is TRBJ1-2 and V is TRBV6-2 or TRBV6-3; D is unresolved. The germline V gene has CDR1 MNHEY and CDR2 SVGEGT. The length of the CDR3 is 15 residues. Trimming cost V 4 bases and J 4 bases, with 16 bases left between them.

The chain couples TRBV20-1 to TRBJ1-3, with a tentative D call TRBD1 (5 bases). The V gene lost 3 bases and the J gene lost 1 base, with 10 bases spanning the gap. The CDR3 has 14 residues. The germline V gene has CDR1 DFQATT and CDR2 SNEGSKA (reference sequence). CDR3 DNA sequence: TGCAGTGCTAGGGCTGGGACTTCTGGAAACACCATATATTTT. It yields the protein CSARAGTSGNTIYF.

This clonotype was seen more than once but under ten times. The chain employs TRBV7-2 and TRBJ2-1; D perhaps matches TRBD2 (6 bases). Germline values: CDR1 SGHTA, CDR2 FQGNSA. The CDR3 covers 14 residues. V lost 3 bases and J 8 bases, leaving 14 bases between the germline ends. This chain's CDR3 is CASSFSEGNDEQFF. CDR3 coding DNA: TGTGCCAGCAGCTTTTCGGAGGGGAACGATGAGCAGTTCTTC.